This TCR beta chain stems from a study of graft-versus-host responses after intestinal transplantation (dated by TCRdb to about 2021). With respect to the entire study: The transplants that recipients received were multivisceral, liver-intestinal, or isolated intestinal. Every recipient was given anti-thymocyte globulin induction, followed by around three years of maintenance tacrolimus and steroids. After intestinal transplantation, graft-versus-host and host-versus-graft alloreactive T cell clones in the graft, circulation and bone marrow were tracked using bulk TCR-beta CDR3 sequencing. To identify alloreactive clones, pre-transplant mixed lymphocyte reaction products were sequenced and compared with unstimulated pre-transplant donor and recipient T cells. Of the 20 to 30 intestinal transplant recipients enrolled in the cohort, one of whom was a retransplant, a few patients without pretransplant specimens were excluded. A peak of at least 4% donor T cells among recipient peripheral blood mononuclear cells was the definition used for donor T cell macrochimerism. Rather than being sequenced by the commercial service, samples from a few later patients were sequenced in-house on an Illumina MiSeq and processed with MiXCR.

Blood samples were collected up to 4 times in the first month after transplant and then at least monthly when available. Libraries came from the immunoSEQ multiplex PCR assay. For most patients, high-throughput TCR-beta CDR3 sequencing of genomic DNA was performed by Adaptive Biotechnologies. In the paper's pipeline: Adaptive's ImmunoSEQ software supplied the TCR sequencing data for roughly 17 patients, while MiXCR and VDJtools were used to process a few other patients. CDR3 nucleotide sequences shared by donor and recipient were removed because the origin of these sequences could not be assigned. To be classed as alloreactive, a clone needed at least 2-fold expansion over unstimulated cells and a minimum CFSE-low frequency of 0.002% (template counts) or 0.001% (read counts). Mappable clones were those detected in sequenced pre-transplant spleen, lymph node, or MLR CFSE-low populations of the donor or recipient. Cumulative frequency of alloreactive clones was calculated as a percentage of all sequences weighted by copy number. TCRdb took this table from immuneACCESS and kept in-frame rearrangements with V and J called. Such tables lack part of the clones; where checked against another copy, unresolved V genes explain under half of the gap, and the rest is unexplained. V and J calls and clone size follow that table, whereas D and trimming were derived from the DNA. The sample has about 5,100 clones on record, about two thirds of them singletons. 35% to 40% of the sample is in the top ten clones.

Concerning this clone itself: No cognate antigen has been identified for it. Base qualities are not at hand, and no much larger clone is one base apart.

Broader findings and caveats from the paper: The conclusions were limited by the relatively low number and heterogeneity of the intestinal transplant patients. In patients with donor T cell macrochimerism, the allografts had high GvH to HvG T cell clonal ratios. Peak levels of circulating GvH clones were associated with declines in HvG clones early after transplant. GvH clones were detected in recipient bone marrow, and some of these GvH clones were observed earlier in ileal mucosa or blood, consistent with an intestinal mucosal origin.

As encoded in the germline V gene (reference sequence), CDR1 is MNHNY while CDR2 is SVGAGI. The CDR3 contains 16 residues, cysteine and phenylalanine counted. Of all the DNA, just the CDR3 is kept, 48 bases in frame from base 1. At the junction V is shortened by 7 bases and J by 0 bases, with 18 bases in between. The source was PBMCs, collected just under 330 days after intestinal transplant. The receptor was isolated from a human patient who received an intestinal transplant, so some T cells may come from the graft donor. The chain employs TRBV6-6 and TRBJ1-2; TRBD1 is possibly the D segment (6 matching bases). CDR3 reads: CASNEGRGLANYGYTF. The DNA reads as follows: TGTGCCAGCAACGAGGGCAGGGGCCTAGCTAACTATGGCTACACCTTC.